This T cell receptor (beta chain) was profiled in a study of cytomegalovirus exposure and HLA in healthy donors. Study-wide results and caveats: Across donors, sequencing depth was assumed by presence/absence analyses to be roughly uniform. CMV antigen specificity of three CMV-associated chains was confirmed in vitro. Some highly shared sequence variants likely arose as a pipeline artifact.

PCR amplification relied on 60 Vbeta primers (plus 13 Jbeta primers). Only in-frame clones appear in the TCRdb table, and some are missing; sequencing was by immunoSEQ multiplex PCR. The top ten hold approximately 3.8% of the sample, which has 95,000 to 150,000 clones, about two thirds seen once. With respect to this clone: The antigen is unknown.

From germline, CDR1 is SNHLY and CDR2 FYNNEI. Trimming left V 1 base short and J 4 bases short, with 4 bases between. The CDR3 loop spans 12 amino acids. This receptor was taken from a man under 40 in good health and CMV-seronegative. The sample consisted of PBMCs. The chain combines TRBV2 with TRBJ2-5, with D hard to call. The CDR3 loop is CASSEGAETQYF. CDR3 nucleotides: TGTGCCAGCAGTGAAGGGGCAGAGACCCAGTACTTC.